This T cell receptor beta chain emerged from a study of Ad26.COV2.S vaccination and SARS-CoV-2 variants. The overall study: Once, or twice with 56 days between doses, Ad26.COV2.S was given intramuscularly. Overall study findings and caveats: Breadth and depth estimates from TCRs may understate total T cell responses. People who got the vaccine had more spike-specific TCR breadth than people who got placebo.

Treatment described: 19 received Ad26.COV2.S at low or high dose, single or two shots; about 5 received placebo; per-sample allocation not given. Samples analyzed were those drawn on day 63 after the first vaccine or placebo injection. An Ad26 vector expressing Wuhan-strain SARS-CoV-2 spike constituted the vaccine. Comments on this clone: What it binds is unknown.

Only in-frame clones appear in the TCRdb table, and some are missing; sequencing was by immunoSEQ multiplex PCR. In the table there are 200,000 to 300,000 clones, around 90% of which are singletons. The germline V gene has CDR1 MNHEY and CDR2 SMNVEV (reference sequence). This CDR3 region has 19 residues. With V trimmed by 7 bases and J by 6 bases, 19 bases remained unmatched. The clonotype originates from a person aged 18 to 65 who received the Ad26.COV2.S COVID-19 vaccine or a placebo. The V and J genes are TRBV27 and TRBJ2-1; the match to TRBD2 covers 12 bases. The sample was peripheral blood, taken in a trial of Ad26.COV2.S vaccine versus placebo. The CDR3 bases are TGTGCCAGCACAACTTACCCGGGAACTACTAGCGGGAGGACCAATGAGCAGTTCTTC. Translating it yields CASTTYPGTTSGRTNEQFF.